This T cell receptor (beta chain) came from a study of T cells in Graves' hyperthyroidism and ophthalmopathy. Amplification of TCR beta CDR3 regions was performed using RNA transcripts as template. The HTBI set primed first-round TCR CDR3 RT-PCR. TCRdb passed the multiplex PCR reads through MiXCR, listing each CDR3 protein once. Of approximately 560,000 distinct CDR3 sequences in the sample, 15% to 19% were seen once. Germline V lookup: CDR1 MNHEY, CDR2 SVGEGT. The length of the CDR3 is 13 residues. V lost 6 bases, J lost 5 bases, and 6 bases stayed unmatched. The chain carries TRBV6-2 or TRBV6-3 and TRBJ2-7; 8 bases fit TRBD2. This sequence was found in a woman in her 30s with Graves' hyperthyroidism. The specimen was blood. CDR3 residues: CASRLSGENEQYF. The CDR3 bases are TGTGCCAGCAGACTTAGCGGGGAAAACGAGCAGTACTTC.